The 6 T cell receptor beta chains listed next were all sequenced from one sample in a study of T cells after somatic rescue of genetic block. The table came from immunoSEQ multiplex PCR; TCRdb's copy has only in-frame clones and leaves some out. In the table there are about 68,000 clones, approximately 90% of which are singletons. Sequenced input: peripheral blood mononuclear cells (PBMCs). These receptors all come from a man between 40 and 49 years old.

The chain has TRBV5-4 and TRBJ2-5; 7 nucleotides match TRBD2. The V gene's germline CDR1 is SGHNT and CDR2 YYREEE (reference sequence). The CDR3 has 16 residues. The V segment lost 0 bases and the J segment 4 bases; nucleotides outside the gene matches: 9. CDR3 protein: CASSLAPGGGTETQYF. The CDR3 region has the DNA TGTGCCAGCAGCTTGGCGCCCGGCGGGGGTACAGAGACCCAGTACTTC.

J is TRBJ2-1 and V is TRBV5-1; TRBD2 aligns across 14 bases. Germline V gene sequence: CDR1 SGHRS, CDR2 YFSETQ. V trimming: 0 bases; J trimming: 6 bases; junction bases outside the gene matches: 11. The CDR3 totals 19 residues. The CDR3 here is CASSLVGTSGSPKGNEQFF. For the CDR3, the DNA is TGCGCCAGCAGCTTGGTGGGGACTAGCGGGAGCCCTAAAGGCAATGAGCAGTTCTTC.

The rearrangement links TRBV27 to TRBJ2-1, with 12 positions matching TRBD1. With 10 bases clipped from V and 7 bases from J, the junction kept 8 bases outside the gene matches. CDR3 size: 14 residues. Per germline, CDR1 MNHEY and CDR2 SMNVEV (reference sequence). The CDR3 loop reads CATYRDRGLNEQFF. CDR3 bases: TGTGCCACCTACCGGGACAGGGGGCTTAATGAGCAGTTCTTC.

This clone was recorded once. V is TRBV4-1 and J is TRBJ2-5; maybe TRBD1 (5 bases). Germline CDR1 reads MGHRA; CDR2 reads YSYEKL. This CDR3 contains 14 residues. Deletions cut 4 bases from V and 1 base from J, with 10 bases between. The CDR3 nucleotides are TGCGCCAGCAGCCGACAGAGTTTCCAAGAGACCCAGTACTTC. Translation gives CASSRQSFQETQYF.

The V gene is TRBV6-1, the J gene TRBJ1-6; 10 positions match TRBD1. CDR1 MNHNS and CDR2 SASEGT come from the germline V gene. Losses at the gene ends were 3 bases for V and 3 bases for J; bases not matched to a gene: 2. The CDR3 has 16 residues. CDR3 amino acids: CASSERTGGYNSPLHF. The CDR3 DNA is TGTGCCAGCAGTGAGAGGACAGGGGGCTATAATTCACCCCTCCACTTT.

The chain joins TRBV28 to TRBJ1-5; 9 nucleotides agree with TRBD1. The CDR3 length is 18 residues. The V segment lost 5 bases and the J segment 6 bases; nucleotides outside the gene matches: 17. Germline CDR1 and CDR2: MDHEN and SYDVKM. The CDR3 protein is CASSPRGTGSRVGQPQHF. The CDR3 coding sequence is TGTGCCAGCAGTCCCCGCGGGACAGGGAGCCGGGTTGGTCAGCCCCAGCATTTT.